This T cell receptor (beta chain) originates from a study of T cell responses to AZD1222 COVID-19 vaccine. Findings and limits, study-wide: Vaccination with two AZD1222 doses was followed by a rise in Spike-specific TCR breadth and depth.

This clone has only a few counts. Antigen specificity is unknown. The CDR3 covers 15 residues. The V and J ends lost 4 bases and 4 bases respectively, with 17 bases between them. The germline V gene encodes CDR1 SGHNT and CDR2 YYREEE (reference sequence). Some clones are missing from TCRdb's copy, which holds only in-frame ones; the method was immunoSEQ multiplex PCR. The table records roughly 150,000 clones, about 93% of them present only once. V and J are TRBV5-4 and TRBJ1-2, with a weak D call TRBD1 (6 bases). This TCR was recovered from an adult in good health. The sample consisted of peripheral blood, taken on day 0 of AZD1222 vaccination. This CDR3 is CASSPTGSRGYGYTF. CDR3 coding DNA: TGTGCCAGCAGCCCAACAGGGAGCCGAGGCTATGGCTACACCTTC.